A selection of T cell receptor beta chains follows, all from one sample in a study of shared clonotypes between healthy human individuals. The table came from immunoSEQ multiplex PCR; TCRdb's copy has only in-frame clones and leaves some out. The sample carries fewer than 800,000 clones, about 92% recorded once. Sequencing was performed on naive CD8+ T cells sorted from blood. Source of these receptors: a young man in good health. Both conserved end residues are part of each CDR3. Each record gives: clone size, V gene, D gene, J gene, CDR3 DNA, CDR3 protein. The D gene is left open where the match is weak. For some rows the clone size is stated as once, few or many, or as a class when expanded; others skip it.

size: -
V: TRBV7-9
D: -
J: TRBJ2-2
DNA: TGTGCCAGCAGCCGGGACAATTCCCCCGCCGGGGAGCTGTTTTTT
CDR3: CASSRDNSPAGELFF

size: -
V: TRBV2
D: TRBD2
J: TRBJ2-1
DNA: TGTGCCAGCAGTGAAGACTCTTTCCGCGGGAGGGCCGGTAGCAATGAGCAGTTCTTC
CDR3: CASSEDSFRGRAGSNEQFF

size: -
V: TRBV27
D: -
J: TRBJ1-2
DNA: TGTGCCAGCAGTCCCACGGACGGAGCTAACTATGGCTACACCTTC
CDR3: CASSPTDGANYGYTF

size: once
V: TRBV11-2
D: TRBD2
J: TRBJ2-7
DNA: TGTGCCAGCAGCTTTACTCTAGCGGGAGGGCCTCGCTCCTACGAGCAGTACTTC
CDR3: CASSFTLAGGPRSYEQYF

size: -
V: TRBV2
D: TRBD1
J: TRBJ2-3
DNA: TGTGCCAGCAGGGACAGGGGAGGGCCAGATACGCAGTATTTT
CDR3: CASRDRGGPDTQYF

size: -
V: TRBV7-8
D: -
J: TRBJ1-1
DNA: TGTGCCAGCAGCTTACAGGCAGGTACGGCTGAAGCTTTCTTT
CDR3: CASSLQAGTAEAFF

size: -
V: TRBV27
D: TRBD2
J: TRBJ2-1
DNA: TGTGCCAGCAGTTCACGGGGGACTAGCCAATACAATGAGCAGTTCTTC
CDR3: CASSSRGTSQYNEQFF

size: -
V: TRBV7-3
D: -
J: TRBJ2-3
DNA: TGTGCCAGCAGCGACCGGGTAGATACGCAGTATTTT
CDR3: CASSDRVDTQYF

size: -
V: TRBV6-4
D: -
J: TRBJ2-2
DNA: TGTGCCAGCAGTGACTCAGGGATGAACACCGGGGAGCTGTTTTTT
CDR3: CASSDSGMNTGELFF

size: -
V: TRBV10-3
D: -
J: TRBJ2-1
DNA: TGTGCCATCAGTGGTGGCCCCTTGAATGAGCAGTTCTTC
CDR3: CAISGGPLNEQFF

size: -
V: TRBV27
D: TRBD2
J: TRBJ2-7
DNA: TGTGCCAGCAGTTCCCTAGCGGATCCCTACGAGCAGTACTTC
CDR3: CASSSLADPYEQYF

size: -
V: TRBV11-2
D: -
J: TRBJ2-1
DNA: TGTGCCAGCAGCTTAGCAGGGGACAATGAGCAGTTCTTC
CDR3: CASSLAGDNEQFF

size: -
V: TRBV5-1
D: -
J: TRBJ2-7
DNA: TGCGCCAGCAGCCCCGTCGTGGATAGCTCCTACGAGCAGTACTTC
CDR3: CASSPVVDSSYEQYF

size: -
V: TRBV28
D: -
J: TRBJ2-7
DNA: TGTGCCAGCAATAGTAGGAGCTTC
CDR3: CASNSRSF

size: -
V: TRBV15
D: -
J: TRBJ1-3
DNA: TGTGCCACCAGCAAGGGGACCTCTGGAAACACCATATATTTT
CDR3: CATSKGTSGNTIYF

size: -
V: TRBV27
D: TRBD2
J: TRBJ2-3
DNA: TGTGCCAGCAGTTTCTACGGACTAGCGGGAGGGCCTAAAGATACGCAGTATTTT
CDR3: CASSFYGLAGGPKDTQYF

size: -
V: TRBV13
D: -
J: TRBJ2-3
DNA: TGTGCCAGCAGCGCCTTCTTAGATACGCAGTATTTT
CDR3: CASSAFLDTQYF

size: -
V: TRBV4-1
D: -
J: TRBJ1-4
DNA: TGCGCCAGCAGCCAAGGGGTGGGGCGAGGAAATGAAAAACTGTTTTTT
CDR3: CASSQGVGRGNEKLFF

size: -
V: TRBV7-9
D: -
J: TRBJ1-2
DNA: TGTGCCAGCAGCTTAGTTGCCGGGTATGGCTACACCTTC
CDR3: CASSLVAGYGYTF

size: -
V: TRBV27
D: TRBD2
J: TRBJ2-5
DNA: TGTGCCAGCAGTTTATCGGGGGGGAGAGAGACCCAGTACTTC
CDR3: CASSLSGGRETQYF

size: -
V: TRBV12-5
D: -
J: TRBJ2-7
DNA: TGTGCTAGTGGCTACTCCGGGCCTTTTACGGGGGAGCAGTACTTC
CDR3: CASGYSGPFTGEQYF

size: -
V: TRBV4-1
D: -
J: TRBJ2-7
DNA: TGCGCCAGCAGTCTAAGGGCAGGAAGCTCCTACGAGCAGTACTTC
CDR3: CASSLRAGSSYEQYF

size: -
V: TRBV5-6
D: -
J: TRBJ2-1
DNA: TGTGCCAGCAGCTTGGTTGATGGCGACAATGAGCAGTTCTTC
CDR3: CASSLVDGDNEQFF

size: -
V: TRBV9
D: -
J: TRBJ2-7
DNA: TGTGCCAGCAGCCGCCGAATGGGTAGCGGAGGGCCCTACGAGCAGTACTTC
CDR3: CASSRRMGSGGPYEQYF

size: -
V: TRBV5-4
D: TRBD2
J: TRBJ2-3
DNA: TGTGCCAGCAGCTTGTTACCTAGCGGGAGCCCAGATACGCAGTATTTT
CDR3: CASSLLPSGSPDTQYF

size: -
V: TRBV4-1
D: -
J: TRBJ2-7
DNA: TGCGCCAGCAGCCAAGATACCCATACACAAGGACTGCAGTACTTC
CDR3: CASSQDTHTQGLQYF

size: -
V: TRBV7-9
D: TRBD2
J: TRBJ2-7
DNA: TGTGCCAGCAGCTTAGGTAGTTTCGTGACTAGCGGGACCGAGCAGTACTTC
CDR3: CASSLGSFVTSGTEQYF

size: -
V: TRBV5-1
D: -
J: TRBJ1-1
DNA: TGCGCCAGCAGCTTGGCCGGGTCGGTCGGAACTGAAGCTTTCTTT
CDR3: CASSLAGSVGTEAFF

size: -
V: TRBV19
D: TRBD1
J: TRBJ2-1
DNA: TGTGCCAGTAGTATAGAACAGGGGAATGAGCAGTTCTTC
CDR3: CASSIEQGNEQFF

size: -
V: TRBV7-8
D: TRBD2
J: TRBJ2-3
DNA: TGTGCCAGCAGCTATCCAGCGGGAAGTAGCACAGATACGCAGTATTTT
CDR3: CASSYPAGSSTDTQYF

size: -
V: TRBV9
D: TRBD2
J: TRBJ2-7
DNA: TGTGCCAGCAGCGTAGCGGGAGGGCCGTACGAGCAGTACTTC
CDR3: CASSVAGGPYEQYF

size: -
V: TRBV7-2
D: -
J: TRBJ2-5
DNA: TGTGCCAGCAGCTTCATCGGGGAAGAGACCCAGTACTTC
CDR3: CASSFIGEETQYF

size: once
V: TRBV7-2
D: TRBD2
J: TRBJ2-7
DNA: TGTGCCAGCAGCTCCCCTCTTGGGACTAGCGAATACGAGCAGTACTTC
CDR3: CASSSPLGTSEYEQYF

size: -
V: TRBV4-1
D: -
J: TRBJ1-2
DNA: TGCGCCAGCAGCCAAGACGGGACGGACGTCAGCTACACCTTC
CDR3: CASSQDGTDVSYTF

size: -
V: TRBV19
D: TRBD1
J: TRBJ2-1
DNA: TGTGCCAGTAGTCCGACCGGGACAGGGTACAATGAGCAGTTCTTC
CDR3: CASSPTGTGYNEQFF

size: -
V: TRBV15
D: -
J: TRBJ2-5
DNA: TGTGCCACCAGCCACGACAGGCGGGGGAGCAACCAGTACTTC
CDR3: CATSHDRRGSNQYF

size: -
V: TRBV29-1
D: TRBD1
J: TRBJ2-7
DNA: TGCAGCGTTGGACAGGGCTCCTACGAGCAGTACTTC
CDR3: CSVGQGSYEQYF

size: -
V: TRBV11-2
D: TRBD2
J: TRBJ2-7
DNA: TGTGCCAGCACCCTGCTGGCGGGAGCCTACGAGCAGTACTTC
CDR3: CASTLLAGAYEQYF

size: -
V: TRBV29-1
D: -
J: TRBJ2-7
DNA: TGCAGCGTCGCTTCCCCCCTCGAGCAGTACTTC
CDR3: CSVASPLEQYF

size: -
V: TRBV6-1
D: -
J: TRBJ1-2
DNA: TGTGCCAGCAGTGAAGAAACAGTTAGCGTCTATGGCTACACCTTC
CDR3: CASSEETVSVYGYTF

size: -
V: TRBV23-1
D: TRBD2
J: TRBJ2-1
DNA: TGCGCCAGCAGTCAGAAGCGGGAAGACTACAATGAGCAGTTCTTC
CDR3: CASSQKREDYNEQFF

size: -
V: TRBV7-2
D: TRBD1
J: TRBJ2-7
DNA: TGTGCCAGCAGCATACATCCTGGGACAGTGCCCTACGAGCAGTACTTC
CDR3: CASSIHPGTVPYEQYF